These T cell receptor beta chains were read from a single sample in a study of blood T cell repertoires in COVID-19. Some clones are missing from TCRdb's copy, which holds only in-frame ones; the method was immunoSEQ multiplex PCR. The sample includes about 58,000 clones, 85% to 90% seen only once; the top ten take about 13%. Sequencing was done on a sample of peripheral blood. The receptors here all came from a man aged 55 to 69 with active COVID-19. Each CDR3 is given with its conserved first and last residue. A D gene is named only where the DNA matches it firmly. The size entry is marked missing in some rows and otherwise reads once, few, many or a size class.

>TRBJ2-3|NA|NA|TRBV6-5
CASSYSGGLTDTQYF
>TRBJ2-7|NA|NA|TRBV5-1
CASSLDRSYEQYF
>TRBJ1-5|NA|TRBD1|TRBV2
CASRQGAGQPQHF
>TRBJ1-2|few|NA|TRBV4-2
CASSQENSNYGYTF
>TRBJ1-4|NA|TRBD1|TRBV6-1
CASSERGQVEKLFF
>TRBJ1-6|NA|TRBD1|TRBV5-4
CASSLRQGGSPLHF
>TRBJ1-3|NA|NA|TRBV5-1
CASSLGSSSGNTIYF
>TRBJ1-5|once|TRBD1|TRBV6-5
CASRGQGSRQPQHF
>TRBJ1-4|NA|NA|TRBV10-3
CAISESAGSIEKLFF
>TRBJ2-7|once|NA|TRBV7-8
CASSLLAVAYEQYF